Each of the 9 T cell receptor beta chains below was sequenced from the same sample in a study of blood T cell repertoires in COVID-19. The repertoire was sequenced with immunoSEQ multiplex PCR; TCRdb's copy has only in-frame clones and lacks some. The sample carries some 150,000 clones, nearly 80% recorded once. The sequencing input was peripheral blood. These receptors were taken from a woman of 80 years or more with acute or convalescent COVID-19.

The rearrangement uses TRBV24-1 and TRBJ1-5, with 10 bases matching TRBD1. CDR3 length: 16 amino acids. Trimming removed 4 bases from V and 7 bases from J; junction bases left unmatched: 9. Germline CDR1 reads KGHDR; CDR2 reads SFDVKD. CDR3 nucleotides: TGTGCCACCAGTGAGTCCGGGACAGGGGTAAAGCAGCCCCAGCATTTT. This sequence encodes CATSESGTGVKQPQHF.

In this sample, this clone turned up a few times. The chain carries TRBV30 and TRBJ2-1; D perhaps matches TRBD1 (6 bases). The V and J ends lost 1 base and 12 bases respectively, with 10 bases between them. CDR1 and CDR2 (germline): GTSNPN, SVGIG (reference sequence). The CDR3 consists of 11 residues. CDR3 sequence reads: CAWSEGVAQFF. The CDR3 coding sequence is TGTGCCTGGAGTGAGGGGGTCGCGCAGTTCTTC. The variable domain in full, completed from reference TRBV30 and TRBJ2-1, reads SQTIHQWPATLVQPVGSPLSLECTVEGTSNPNLYWYRQAAGRGLQLLFYSVGIGQISSEVPQNLSASRPQDRQFILSSKKLLLSDSGFYLCAWSEGVAQFFGPGTRLTVL.

This chain uses TRBV2 with TRBJ1-1; a weak D match, TRBD1 (5 bases). Germline CDR1 SNHLY, CDR2 FYNNEI. V was shortened by 0 bases and J by 3 bases, with 17 bases between the two germline ends. The CDR3 length is 17 residues. DNA for the CDR3: TGTGCCAGCAGTGAAGCTTTGCGGGGCTTGGGGGACACTGAAGCTTTCTTT. Protein product: CASSEALRGLGDTEAFF.

In this sample, this clone turned up once. V is TRBV18 and J is TRBJ2-1; 7 bases are a match to TRBD1. The CDR3 consists of 15 residues. The junction had 5 bases not matched to a gene; V was cut back by 6 bases and J by 0 bases. The germline gives CDR1 KGHSH, CDR2 LQKENI. CDR3: CASSRQGSSYNEQFF. The DNA for the CDR3 is TGTGCCAGCTCGCGACAGGGCAGCTCCTACAATGAGCAGTTCTTC.

The CDR3 loop is CASSLQGKPDEQYF. Here the CDR3 DNA reads TGTGCCAGCAGCCTCCAGGGGAAGCCCGACGAGCAGTACTTC. The chain links TRBV9 to TRBJ2-7, with a weak D call TRBD1 (6 bases). With 4 bases removed from V and 5 bases from J, the gap between germline ends came to 16 bases. This CDR3 is built from 14 residues. From germline, CDR1 is SGDLS and CDR2 YYNGEE. Using reference TRBV9 and TRBJ2-7 for the parts outside the CDR3, the full variable domain is DSGVTQTPKHLITATGQRVTLRCSPRSGDLSVYWYQQSLDQGLQFLIQYYNGEERAKGNILERFSAQQFPDLHSELNLSSLELGDSALYFCASSLQGKPDEQYFGPGTRLTVT.

With respect to this clone: Compared with germline, one end of the junction differs, possibly owing to a read error. The rearrangement uses TRBV18 and TRBJ1-1, with D hard to call. Germline V gene lookup returns CDR1 KGHSH and CDR2 LQKENI. This CDR3 region has 13 residues. The CDR3 DNA follows: TGTGCCAGCTCGCCACCTATGAACACTGAAGCTTTCTTT. Protein sequence: CASSPPMNTEAFF.

This chain connects TRBV28 to TRBJ2-1; maybe TRBD1 (6 bases). Trimming took off 2 bases at V and 8 bases at J, with 10 bases between the two ends. This CDR3 is 13 amino acids long. CDR1 and CDR2 from the germline V gene are MDHEN and SYDVKM. The CDR3 sequence is CASSLDRTYEQFF. The CDR3 bases are TGTGCCAGCAGTTTAGACAGGACGTATGAGCAGTTCTTC.

This chain uses TRBV7-9 with TRBJ1-4; 7 nucleotides line up with TRBD1. Trimming removed 5 bases from V and 8 bases from J; junction bases left unmatched: 11. CDR3 length equals 15 residues. The germline V gene encodes CDR1 SEHNR and CDR2 FQNEAQ (reference sequence). CDR3 sequence (DNA): TGTGCCAGCAGCGCAAGCGACAGGGAGTCCGAAAAACTGTTTTTT. Protein sequence: CASSASDRESEKLFF.

This clone was recorded only once. This rearrangement joins TRBV10-3 to TRBJ2-1; 12 nucleotides agree with TRBD2. The CDR3 sequence is 13 residues long. With 9 bases clipped from V and 8 bases from J, the junction kept 5 bases outside the gene matches. Germline V gene lookup returns CDR1 ENHRY and CDR2 SYGVKD. The DNA of the CDR3 is TGTGCCATTGGGACTAGCGGGTCGGATGAGCAGTTCTTC. Translated, it gives CAIGTSGSDEQFF.